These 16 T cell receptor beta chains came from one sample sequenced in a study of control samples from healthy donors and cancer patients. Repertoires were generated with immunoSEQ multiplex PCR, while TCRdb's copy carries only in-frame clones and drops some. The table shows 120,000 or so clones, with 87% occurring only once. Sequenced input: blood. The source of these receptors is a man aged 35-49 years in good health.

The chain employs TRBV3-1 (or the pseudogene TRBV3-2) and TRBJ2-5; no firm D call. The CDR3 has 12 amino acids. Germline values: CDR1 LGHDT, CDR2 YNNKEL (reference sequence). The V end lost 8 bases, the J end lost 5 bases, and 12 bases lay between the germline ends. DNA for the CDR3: TGTGCCAGCCTAGGTCACGGGGAGACCCAGTACTTC. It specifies CASLGHGETQYF.

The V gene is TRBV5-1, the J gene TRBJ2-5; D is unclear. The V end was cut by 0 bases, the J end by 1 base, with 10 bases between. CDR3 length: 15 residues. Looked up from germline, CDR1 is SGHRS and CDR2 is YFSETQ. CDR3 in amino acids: CASSLGWISQETQYF. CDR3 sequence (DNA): TGCGCCAGCAGCTTGGGGTGGATTAGCCAAGAGACCCAGTACTTC.

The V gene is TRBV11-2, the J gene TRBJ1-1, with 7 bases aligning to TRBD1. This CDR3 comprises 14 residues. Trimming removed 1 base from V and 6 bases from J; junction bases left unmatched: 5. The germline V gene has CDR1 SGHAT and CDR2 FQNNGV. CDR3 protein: CASSLAQGRAEAFF. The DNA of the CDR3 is TGTGCCAGCAGCTTAGCACAGGGGAGGGCTGAAGCTTTCTTT.

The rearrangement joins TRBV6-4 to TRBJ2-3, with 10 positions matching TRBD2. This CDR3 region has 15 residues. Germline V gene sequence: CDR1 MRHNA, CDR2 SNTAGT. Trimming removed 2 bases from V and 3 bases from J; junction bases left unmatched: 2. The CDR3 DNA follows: TGTGCCAGCAGTGACGGGACTAGCGAAACAGATACGCAGTATTTT. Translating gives CASSDGTSETDTQYF.

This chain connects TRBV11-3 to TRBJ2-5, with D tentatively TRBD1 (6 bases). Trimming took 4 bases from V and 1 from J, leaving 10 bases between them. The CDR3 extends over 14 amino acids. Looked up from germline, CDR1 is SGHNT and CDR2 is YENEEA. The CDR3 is CASSYGQLQETQYF. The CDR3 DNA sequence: TGTGCCAGCAGCTACGGACAGCTCCAAGAGACCCAGTACTTC.

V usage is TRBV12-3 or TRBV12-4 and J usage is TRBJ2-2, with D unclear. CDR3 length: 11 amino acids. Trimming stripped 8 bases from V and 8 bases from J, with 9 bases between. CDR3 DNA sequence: TGTGCCAGCGGGTATAGGGGGGAGCTGTTTTTT. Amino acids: CASGYRGELFF.

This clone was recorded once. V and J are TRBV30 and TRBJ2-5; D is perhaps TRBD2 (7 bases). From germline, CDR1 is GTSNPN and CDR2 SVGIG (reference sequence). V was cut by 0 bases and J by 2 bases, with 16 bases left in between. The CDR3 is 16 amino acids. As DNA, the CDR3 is TGTGCCTGGAGTGTAGGTCAGGGAGGGGGGCAAGAGACCCAGTACTTC. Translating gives CAWSVGQGGGQETQYF.

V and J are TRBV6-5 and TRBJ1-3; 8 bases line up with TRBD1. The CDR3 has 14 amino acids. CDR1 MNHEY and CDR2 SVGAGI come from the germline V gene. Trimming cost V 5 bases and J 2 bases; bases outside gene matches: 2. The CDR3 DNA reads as TGTGCCAGCAGTCGACAGGGGACTGGAAACACCATATATTTT. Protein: CASSRQGTGNTIYF.

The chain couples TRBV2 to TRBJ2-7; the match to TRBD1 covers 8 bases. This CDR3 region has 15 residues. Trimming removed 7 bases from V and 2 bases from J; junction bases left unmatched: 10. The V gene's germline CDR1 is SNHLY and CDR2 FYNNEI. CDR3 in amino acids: CASTWFGTGTYEQYF. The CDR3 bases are TGTGCCAGCACATGGTTCGGGACAGGCACCTACGAGCAGTACTTC.

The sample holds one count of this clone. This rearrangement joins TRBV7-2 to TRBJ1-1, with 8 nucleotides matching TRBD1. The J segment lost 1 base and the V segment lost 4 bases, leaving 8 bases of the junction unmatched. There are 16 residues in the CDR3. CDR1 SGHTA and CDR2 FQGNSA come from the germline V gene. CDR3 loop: CASSSDRGGGNTEAFF. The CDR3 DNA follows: TGTGCCAGCAGCTCAGACAGGGGCGGAGGGAACACTGAAGCTTTCTTT.

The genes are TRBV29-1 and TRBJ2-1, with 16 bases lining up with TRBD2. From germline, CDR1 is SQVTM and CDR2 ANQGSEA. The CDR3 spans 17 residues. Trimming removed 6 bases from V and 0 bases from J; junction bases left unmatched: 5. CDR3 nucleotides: TGCAGCGTCCTGGGACTAGCGGGGGGGAGCTCCTACAATGAGCAGTTCTTC. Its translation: CSVLGLAGGSSYNEQFF.

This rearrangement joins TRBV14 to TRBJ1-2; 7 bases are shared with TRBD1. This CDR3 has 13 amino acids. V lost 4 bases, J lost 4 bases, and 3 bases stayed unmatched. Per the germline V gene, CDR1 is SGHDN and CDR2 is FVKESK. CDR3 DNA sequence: TGTGCCAGCAGCCCACAGGGGCCCTATGGCTACACCTTC. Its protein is CASSPQGPYGYTF. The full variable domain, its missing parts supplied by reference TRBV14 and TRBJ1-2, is EAGVTQFPSHSVIEKGQTVTLRCDPISGHDNLYWYRRVMGKEIKFLLHFVKESKQDESGMPNNRFLAERTGGTYSTLKVQPAELEDSGVYFCASSPQGPYGYTFGSGTRLTVV.

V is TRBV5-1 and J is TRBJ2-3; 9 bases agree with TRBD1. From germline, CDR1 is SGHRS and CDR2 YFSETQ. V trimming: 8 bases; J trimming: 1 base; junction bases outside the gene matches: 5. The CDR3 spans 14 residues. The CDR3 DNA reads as TGCGCCAGTTCTACAGGGGGCGGCACAGATACGCAGTATTTT. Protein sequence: CASSTGGGTDTQYF.

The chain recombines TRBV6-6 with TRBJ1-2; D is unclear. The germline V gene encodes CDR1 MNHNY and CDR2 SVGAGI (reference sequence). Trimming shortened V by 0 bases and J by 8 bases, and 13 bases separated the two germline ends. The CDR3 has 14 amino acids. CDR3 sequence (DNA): TGTGCCAGCAGTTACTCGAGGACCCGTGAAGGCTACACCTTC. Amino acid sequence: CASSYSRTREGYTF.

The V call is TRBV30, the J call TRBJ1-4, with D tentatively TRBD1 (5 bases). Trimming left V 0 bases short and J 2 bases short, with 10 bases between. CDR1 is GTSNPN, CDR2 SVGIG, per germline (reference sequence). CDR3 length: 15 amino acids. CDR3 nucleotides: TGTGCCTGGAGTGTACTCAGACAGACTAATGAAAAACTGTTTTTT. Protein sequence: CAWSVLRQTNEKLFF. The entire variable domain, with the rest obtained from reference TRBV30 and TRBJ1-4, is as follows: SQTIHQWPATLVQPVGSPLSLECTVEGTSNPNLYWYRQAAGRGLQLLFYSVGIGQISSEVPQNLSASRPQDRQFILSSKKLLLSDSGFYLCAWSVLRQTNEKLFFGSGTQLSVL.

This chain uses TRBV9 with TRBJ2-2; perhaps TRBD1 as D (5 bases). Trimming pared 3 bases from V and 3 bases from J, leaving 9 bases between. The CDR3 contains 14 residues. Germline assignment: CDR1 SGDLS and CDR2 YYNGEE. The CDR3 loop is CASSGDSYTGELFF. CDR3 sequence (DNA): TGTGCCAGCAGCGGTGACAGCTACACCGGGGAGCTGTTTTTT.